Listed here are 4 T cell receptor beta chains from one sample, sequenced in a study of pediatric ulcerative colitis. The assay was immunoSEQ multiplex PCR, and TCRdb's table has in-frame clones only and misses some. The data hold about 64,000 clones, with around 80% observed a single time. The sequenced sample was blood. Receptor source: a boy between 5 and 17 years old with moderate ulcerative colitis.

The chain couples TRBV6-1 to TRBJ1-1; TRBD1 aligns across 9 bases. The CDR3 spans 15 residues. Germline assignment: CDR1 MNHNS and CDR2 SASEGT. V lost 4 bases, J lost 5 bases, and 8 bases stayed unmatched. For the CDR3, the DNA is TGTGCCAGCAGTGGACCGGGACAGGGAAGGACTGAAGCTTTCTTT. It is translated as CASSGPGQGRTEAFF.

The chain has TRBV9 and TRBJ2-7; the match to TRBD1 covers 8 bases. There are 14 residues in the CDR3. V was clipped by 0 bases and J by 5 bases; unmatched bases: 4. Germline V gene data show CDR1 as SGDLS and CDR2 as YYNGEE. CDR3 DNA: TGTGCCAGCAGCGTAGTAGGACAGGGAGACGAGCAGTACTTC. This translates into CASSVVGQGDEQYF. The full variable domain, its missing parts supplied by reference TRBV9 and TRBJ2-7, is DSGVTQTPKHLITATGQRVTLRCSPRSGDLSVYWYQQSLDQGLQFLIQYYNGEERAKGNILERFSAQQFPDLHSELNLSSLELGDSALYFCASSVVGQGDEQYFGPGTRLTVT.

This clone was seen once. V and J are TRBV19 and TRBJ1-2; D ambiguous. The CDR3 runs 15 residues. Germline V gene data show CDR1 as LNHDA and CDR2 as SQIVND (reference sequence). Between the trimmed V and J ends, which lost 6 bases and 2 bases, there was a span of 16 bases. CDR3 sequence: CASRITVGLNYGYTF. The CDR3 nucleotides read TGTGCCAGTAGAATTACCGTAGGTTTAAACTATGGCTACACCTTC.

The chain combines TRBV2 with TRBJ1-5, with D perhaps matching TRBD1 (5 bases). The V end was cut by 5 bases, the J end by 2 bases, with 10 bases between. In germline, CDR1 is SNHLY, CDR2 FYNNEI. The CDR3 runs 14 residues. The CDR3 loop is CASSLQGGNQPQHF. The CDR3 DNA follows: TGTGCCAGCAGTCTCCAGGGAGGCAATCAGCCCCAGCATTTT.